This T cell receptor beta chain originates from a study of early T cells in non-severe SARS-CoV-2 infection. The wider study: Unsorted whole blood bulk RNA was sequenced, with unpaired chains.

cDNA molecules, individually, were tagged with unique molecular identifiers. TCRdb reanalysed the 5' RACE reads using MiXCR and keeps one entry per CDR3 protein. The sample has about 69,000 distinct CDR3 sequences, about 13% seen once. This clonotype was recorded at least ten times. Between the trimmed V and J ends, which lost 8 bases and 8 bases, there was a span of 15 bases. From germline, CDR1 is WSHSY and CDR2 SAAADI. The CDR3 is made up of 13 amino acids. This TCR came from an adult who was a healthcare worker with PCR-confirmed SARS-CoV-2 infection or an uninfected control (not recorded which). This chain uses TRBV10-2 with TRBJ1-4, with a possible D match to TRBD1 (5 bases). Sequenced sample: whole blood. Written as DNA, the CDR3 is TGCGCCAGCTTCAGGGAAATTGGGGAAAAACTGTTTTTT. Residues: CASFREIGEKLFF.